These 8 T cell receptor beta chains were all obtained from the same sample, sequenced in a study of blood T cells in healthy people across ages (dated by TCRdb to the mid-2010s). The library was made by 5' RACE. The run used an Illumina HiSeq 2500. A second roughly 7 to 12 cycle PCR used a sample-barcoded 5' primer and a J-beta primer mix. The raw public reads went through TCRdb reprocessing: fastp at Q25, MiXCR clone calling, in-frame beta chains kept. Identical CDR3 proteins give one entry, which carries the most common genes and DNA. The sample table shows about 1.8 million distinct CDR3 sequences, and approximately 50% are seen once. The ten largest clones represent around 2.1% of the sample. Sequencing was carried out using blood. The receptors derive from a woman in her forties in good health.

The V call is TRBV27, the J call TRBJ2-1; D is possibly TRBD1 (6 bases). V lost 5 bases and J 13 bases, leaving 18 bases between the germline ends. CDR1 is MNHEY, CDR2 SMNVEV, per germline (reference sequence). There are 13 residues in the CDR3. Here the CDR3 reads CASSIGQRQTQFF. CDR3 DNA: TGTGCCAGCAGTATAGGACAGCGGCAGACCCAGTTCTTC.

This clonotype was detected a few times. The chain joins TRBV4-3 to TRBJ2-5; unclear D gene. This CDR3 has 15 amino acids. Trimming left V 0 bases short and J 2 bases short, with 10 bases between. Germline CDR1 LGHNA, CDR2 YSLEER. The CDR3 DNA is TGCGCCAGCAGCCAAGATCTTAGCAGTCAAGAGACCCAGTACTTC. Translation: CASSQDLSSQETQYF.

The rearrangement uses TRBV4-3 and TRBJ2-7, with TRBD2 matching 8 bases. V was pared by 0 bases and J by 3 bases, with 4 bases of the junction left unmatched. Germline-derived CDR1 and CDR2 are LGHNA and YSLEER. The CDR3 runs to 15 residues. DNA of the CDR3: TGCGCCAGCAGCCAAGAGGTTAGCGGGGACTACGAGCAGTACTTC. It yields the protein CASSQEVSGDYEQYF.

The CDR3 sequence: CASSWGQGSTEQFF. The CDR3 region has the DNA TGTGCCAGCAGTTGGGGACAGGGGTCAACTGAGCAGTTCTTC. The chain combines TRBV6-2 or TRBV6-3 with TRBJ2-1; 10 nucleotides align to TRBD1. The CDR3 length is 14 residues. CDR1 and CDR2 from the germline V gene are MNHEY and SVGEGT. The V gene end was trimmed by 4 bases and the J gene end by 9 bases; junction bases not matched to a gene: 6.

The chain links TRBV4-3 to TRBJ1-1; TRBD1 matches 7 bases. CDR1 is LGHNA and CDR2 is YSLEER in the germline V gene. The junction had 6 bases not matched to a gene; V was cut back by 1 base and J by 1 base. The length of the CDR3 is 16 residues. The CDR3 sequence is CASSQGFRQGNTEAFF. The CDR3 DNA reads TGCGCCAGCAGCCAAGGATTCAGACAGGGGAACACTGAAGCTTTCTTT.

This clonotype appeared a few times. An end of the junction differs from the germline gene, which may be a read error. The gene calls are TRBV4-1 and TRBJ2-4, with 7 bases fitting TRBD2. There are 15 residues in the CDR3. CDR1 and CDR2 from the germline V gene are MGHRA and YSYEKL. The CDR3 loop is CASSHIRLAKNIRYF. CDR3 sequence (DNA): TGCGCCAGCAGCCATATAAGACTAGCCAAAAACATTCGGTACTTC.

The chain combines TRBV4-3 with TRBJ1-2; perhaps TRBD1 as D (6 bases). The germline CDR1 and CDR2 sequences are LGHNA and YSLEER. This CDR3 is built from 13 residues. Trimming stripped 1 base from V and 9 bases from J, with 12 bases between. Written as DNA, the CDR3 is TGCGCCAGCAGCCAAGCGACAGGTTTAAGCTACACCTTC. This gives the protein CASSQATGLSYTF.

The chain uses TRBV6-1 and TRBJ2-7, with D possibly matching TRBD2 (6 bases). The germline V and J ends were trimmed by 1 base and 1 base, with 8 bases remaining between them. The CDR3 loop spans 14 amino acids. CDR1 and CDR2 (germline): MNHNS, SASEGT. For the CDR3, the DNA is TGTGCCAGCAGTGAAGGCGGGGAGTCCTACGAGCAGTACTTC. Translating it yields CASSEGGESYEQYF.